What follows are 31 T cell receptor beta chains derived from one specimen sequenced in a study of T-cell reconstitution after alpha-beta-depleted transplantation in children. Unique molecular identifiers were built into the TCRbeta library. TCRdb used MiXCR to reprocess the PCR reads, holding one entry per CDR3 protein. The table lists about 400,000 distinct CDR3 sequences, around 16% of them singletons. Sequenced here: PBMCs, mostly from graft donor cells, sampled 360 days after TCRalphabeta/CD19-depleted stem cell transplant. The receptors were gathered from a boy in the first two years of life who had a stem cell transplant for Wiskott-Aldrich syndrome, so the T cells may come from the graft donor.

The V call is TRBV12-3 or TRBV12-4, the J call TRBJ2-2, with unresolved D. The ends were cut back, 6 bases at V and 5 bases at J, with 7 bases in the middle. The CDR3 is 12 amino acids. CDR3 protein: CASSYGTGELFF. For the CDR3, the DNA is TGTGCCAGCAGCTACGGGACCGGGGAGCTGTTTTTT.

J is TRBJ2-1 and V is TRBV7-2; 15 bases match TRBD2. V shed 0 bases and J 8 bases; nucleotides not matched to a gene: 8. CDR3 size: 18 residues. In germline, CDR1 is SGHTA, CDR2 FQGNSA. The DNA for the CDR3 is TGTGCCAGCAGCTTAGCTAGGACTAGCGGGAGGGCCCTGTATGAGCAGTTCTTC. It specifies CASSLARTSGRALYEQFF.

This clonotype turned up a few times. The chain joins TRBV20-1 to TRBJ2-7, with 7 positions matching TRBD1. The CDR3 runs to 12 residues. The ends lost 4 bases at V and 3 bases at J; junction bases unmatched: 3. Germline V lookup: CDR1 DFQATT, CDR2 SNEGSKA (reference sequence). In nucleotides, the CDR3 is TGCAGTGCTAAGGACAGGATCTACGAGCAGTACTTC. Amino acids: CSAKDRIYEQYF.

There are a few counts of this clonotype. The J gene is TRBJ2-2, the V gene TRBV4-3; weak D call: TRBD2 (6 bases). V was trimmed by 0 bases and J by 6 bases, leaving 11 bases between them. This CDR3 spans 15 amino acids. CDR1 and CDR2 (germline): LGHNA, YSLEER. CDR3: CASSQEPGLPGELFF. CDR3 nucleotide sequence: TGCGCCAGCAGCCAAGAACCGGGACTCCCCGGGGAGCTGTTTTTT.

This clonotype occurred a few times. The rearrangement joins TRBV5-1 to TRBJ2-2; D possibly corresponds to TRBD1 (6 bases). From germline, CDR1 is SGHRS and CDR2 YFSETQ. Trimming shortened V by 1 base and J by 5 bases, and 12 bases separated the two germline ends. The CDR3 is 15 residues long. As DNA, the CDR3 is TGCGCCAGCAGCTTGCGCAGGGGTGAAACCGGGGAGCTGTTTTTT. It encodes CASSLRRGETGELFF.

This clonotype was observed a handful of times. The V call is TRBV27, the J call TRBJ1-6; D not resolved. Trimming removed 1 base from V and 0 bases from J, with 13 bases in between. Germline-derived CDR1 and CDR2 are MNHEY and SMNVEV (reference sequence). CDR3 size: 18 residues. The CDR3 DNA follows: TGTGCCAGCAGTTTATTGGTGGGGTCAAGCTCCTATAATTCACCCCTCCACTTT. This codes for CASSLLVGSSSYNSPLHF.

The gene calls are TRBV7-2 and TRBJ2-1; D unclear. CDR1 and CDR2 (germline): SGHTA, FQGNSA. The CDR3 has 11 residues. V was clipped by 7 bases and J by 8 bases, with 9 bases between them. For the CDR3, the DNA is TGTGCCAGCATTGGTTGGGATGAGCAGTTCTTC. Its translation: CASIGWDEQFF.

This clonotype was seen more than once but under ten times. V gene TRBV29-1 combines with J gene TRBJ1-1; TRBD1 might be the D (5 bases). CDR3 length: 15 amino acids. Germline-derived CDR1 and CDR2 are SQVTM and ANQGSEA. The V gene lost 2 bases and the J gene lost 0 bases, with 13 bases spanning the gap. For the CDR3, the DNA is TGCAGCGTTGAACGGGCGAGGGGTATGAACACTGAAGCTTTCTTT. Translation gives CSVERARGMNTEAFF. Drawing the rest from reference TRBV29-1 and TRBJ1-1, the complete variable domain is SAVISQKPSRDICQRGTSLTIQCQVDSQVTMMFWYRQQPGQSLTLIATANQGSEATYESGFVIDKFPISRPNLTFSTLTVSNMSPEDSSIYLCSVERARGMNTEAFFGQGTRLTVV.

The chain uses TRBV24-1 and TRBJ2-1, with 12 bases fitting TRBD2. Looked up from germline, CDR1 is KGHDR and CDR2 is SFDVKD. CDR3 length: 18 residues. Germline trimming cut 5 bases from V and 2 bases from J; bases unmatched to any gene: 9. CDR3 sequence: CATSGTSGNLGAYNEQFF. CDR3 coding DNA: TGTGCCACCAGTGGGACTAGCGGGAACCTCGGGGCCTACAATGAGCAGTTCTTC.

This chain connects TRBV20-1 to TRBJ2-1; tentatively, D is TRBD2 (5 bases). V shed 1 base and J shed 0 bases, with 13 bases lying between them. There are 16 residues in the CDR3. Looked up from germline, CDR1 is DFQATT and CDR2 is SNEGSKA (reference sequence). CDR3 loop: CSARGQAESSYNEQFF. CDR3 DNA: TGCAGTGCTAGAGGGCAAGCGGAAAGCTCCTACAATGAGCAGTTCTTC.

This clonotype was found a few times. The chain carries TRBV5-1 and TRBJ2-1; 7 bases fit TRBD1. The CDR3 runs to 16 residues. Germline values: CDR1 SGHRS, CDR2 YFSETQ. Trimming took 0 bases from V and 6 from J; bases not matched to a gene: 9. Written as DNA, the CDR3 is TGCGCCAGCAGCTTGGCCTACGCATACAGGGGCAATGAGCAGTTCTTC. Its protein is CASSLAYAYRGNEQFF.

Concerning this clonotype itself: One end of the junction fails to match germline, which may point to a read error. The chain combines TRBV20-1 with TRBJ1-4; possible D gene TRBD1, 6 bases. In germline, CDR1 is DFQATT, CDR2 SNEGSKA (reference sequence). This CDR3 is 10 amino acids long. CDR3 in amino acids: CSARAPYRVF. CDR3 DNA: TGCAGTGCTAGGGCCCCCTACAGGGTTTTT.

The chain couples TRBV29-1 to TRBJ2-2; no definite D call. Per the germline V gene, CDR1 is SQVTM and CDR2 is ANQGSEA. There are 13 residues in the CDR3. Trimming took off 1 base at V and 6 bases at J, with 9 bases between the two ends. The CDR3 protein is CSVEGTPAGELFF. The DNA of the CDR3 is TGCAGCGTTGAAGGTACTCCCGCCGGGGAGCTGTTTTTT.

The table lists this clonotype with many counts. The rearrangement uses TRBV7-6 and TRBJ2-7; unclear D gene. This CDR3 spans 14 amino acids. V dropped 6 bases and J dropped 3 bases, with 15 bases sitting between them. Germline values: CDR1 SGHVS, CDR2 FNYEAQ. The CDR3 is CASSSGTVIYEQYF. As DNA, the CDR3 is TGTGCCAGCAGTTCCGGTACGGTGATCTACGAGCAGTACTTC.

The chain is built from TRBV15 and TRBJ2-1; TRBD2 matches at 7 bases. The CDR3 covers 16 residues. Germline V gene lookup returns CDR1 LNHNV and CDR2 YYDKDF (reference sequence). With 3 bases clipped from V and 5 bases from J, the junction kept 10 bases outside the gene matches. CDR3 DNA: TGTGCCACCAGCAGCTGGACTAGTAAGTCCGACAATGAGCAGTTCTTC. Encoded protein: CATSSWTSKSDNEQFF.

This clonotype was detected many times. The chain employs TRBV5-1 and TRBJ2-7, with 7 bases aligning to TRBD1. The length of the CDR3 is 14 residues. Germline V gene sequence: CDR1 SGHRS, CDR2 YFSETQ. Trimming at V came to 3 bases and at J to 1 base, leaving 4 bases not matched to a gene. CDR3: CASSSRQGSYEQYF. The CDR3 DNA reads TGCGCCAGCAGCTCTCGACAGGGATCCTACGAGCAGTACTTC. Supplemented by reference TRBV5-1 and TRBJ2-7, the full variable domain reads KAGVTQTPRYLIKTRGQQVTLSCSPISGHRSVSWYQQTPGQGLQFLFEYFSETQRNKGNFPGRFSGRQFSNSRSEMNVSTLELGDSALYLCASSSRQGSYEQYFGPGTRLTVT.

This clonotype has more than one count but fewer than ten. At one of its ends the junction is not consistent with the germline gene, which may arise from a read error. This chain uses TRBV2 with TRBJ2-3; 15 nucleotides agree with TRBD2. This CDR3 has 18 amino acids. The germline V gene has CDR1 SNHLY and CDR2 FYNNEI. The CDR3: CAISPGTSGGPSTDTQYF. CDR3 bases: TGTGCCATCAGTCCAGGGACTAGCGGGGGGCCCAGCACAGATACGCAGTATTTT.

This clonotype was observed many times. V usage is TRBV7-9 and J usage is TRBJ2-3; perhaps TRBD2 as D (6 bases). Germline assignment: CDR1 SEHNR and CDR2 FQNEAQ (reference sequence). Trimming took 1 base from V and 5 from J, leaving 19 bases between them. The CDR3 is 17 amino acids. The CDR3 reads CASSLGRRLVLEDTQYF. For the CDR3, the DNA is TGTGCCAGCAGCTTAGGTCGGAGACTAGTTTTGGAAGATACGCAGTATTTT.

This clonotype showed up just a few times. The chain has TRBV10-3 and TRBJ2-3; TRBD2 is a possible D gene (6 bases). Germline loops: CDR1 ENHRY, CDR2 SYGVKD. Trimming stripped 3 bases from V and 1 base from J, with 17 bases between. The CDR3 covers 17 residues. CDR3 sequence (DNA): TGTGCCATCAGTGAAAAAGCAGCGGGCCGGGGCACAGATACGCAGTATTTT. It is translated as CAISEKAAGRGTDTQYF.

The chain couples TRBV21-1 to TRBJ2-2; TRBD1 is the table's D call and was not checked against the DNA. TRBV21-1 is a known pseudogene. The CDR3 has 18 amino acids. As DNA, the CDR3 is TGTGCCAGCAGCAAATATCGGGACAGGGGTTTGGACACCGGGGAGCTGTTTTTT. This encodes CASSKYRDRGLDTGELFF.

This clonotype was seen only a few times. This rearrangement joins TRBV5-1 to TRBJ1-4; D is undetermined. This CDR3 has 17 amino acids. Trimming took 4 bases from V and 0 from J, leaving 16 bases between them. Germline V gene data show CDR1 as SGHRS and CDR2 as YFSETQ. The CDR3 DNA reads TGCGCCAGCAGCCTCGTCGGCGAGACCGCAACTAATGAAAAACTGTTTTTT. Translating gives CASSLVGETATNEKLFF. The complete variable domain, with remaining parts taken from reference TRBV5-1 and TRBJ1-4, reads KAGVTQTPRYLIKTRGQQVTLSCSPISGHRSVSWYQQTPGQGLQFLFEYFSETQRNKGNFPGRFSGRQFSNSRSEMNVSTLELGDSALYLCASSLVGETATNEKLFFGSGTQLSVL.

This clonotype was seen many times. The gene calls are TRBV18 and TRBJ2-5; no definite D call. Germline V gene sequence: CDR1 KGHSH, CDR2 LQKENI. Trimming pared 2 bases from V and 4 bases from J, leaving 5 bases between. The CDR3 spans 12 residues. The CDR3 region has the DNA TGTGCCAGCTCACCAAGGGTAGAGACCCAGTACTTC. It yields the protein CASSPRVETQYF.

V usage is TRBV7-2 and J usage is TRBJ2-3; 12 bases are shared with TRBD2. Germline values: CDR1 SGHTA, CDR2 FQGNSA. The CDR3 consists of 17 residues. Trimming removed 0 bases from V and 3 bases from J; junction bases left unmatched: 4. This chain's CDR3 is CASSLAGTSGLTDTQYF. CDR3 coding DNA: TGTGCCAGCAGCTTAGCCGGGACTAGCGGGCTAACAGATACGCAGTATTTT.

The table lists this clonotype with many counts. This chain joins TRBV12-3 or TRBV12-4 and TRBJ2-4, with D possibly TRBD2 on 5 matching bases. The CDR3 has 13 residues. Trimming removed 4 bases from V and 1 base from J, with 5 bases in between. The CDR3 region is CASSWEAKNIQYF. For the CDR3, the DNA is TGTGCCAGCAGTTGGGAGGCCAAAAACATTCAGTACTTC.

The chain combines TRBV4-1 with TRBJ2-1; 7 nucleotides align to TRBD2. With 0 bases clipped from V and 4 bases from J, the junction kept 3 bases outside the gene matches. Germline loops: CDR1 MGHRA, CDR2 YSYEKL. CDR3 size: 15 residues. The CDR3 DNA is TGCGCCAGCAGCCAAGAAGTGGGGGGGTACAATGAGCAGTTCTTC. It codes for CASSQEVGGYNEQFF.

In this sample, this clonotype turned up a few times. The genes are TRBV5-1 and TRBJ2-7, with 7 positions matching TRBD2. This CDR3 spans 15 amino acids. Germline-derived CDR1 and CDR2 are SGHRS and YFSETQ. V dropped 7 bases and J dropped 2; count of bases not matched to a gene: 12. The CDR3 DNA reads TGCGCCAGCCAAAAGGGCGGGGGATCTCCCTACGAGCAGTACTTC. Amino acid sequence: CASQKGGGSPYEQYF.

CDR3 coding DNA: TGTGCCAGCTCACCACTCGCCAACTCCTACGAGCAGTACTTC. It is translated as CASSPLANSYEQYF. This rearrangement joins TRBV18 to TRBJ2-7; no definite D call. CDR3 size: 14 residues. CDR1 is KGHSH, CDR2 LQKENI, per germline. Trimming took 1 base from V and 0 from J, leaving 7 bases between them.

The chain carries TRBV20-1 and TRBJ2-2; D remains unclear. The germline V and J ends were trimmed by 0 bases and 2 bases, with 4 bases remaining between them. Looked up from germline, CDR1 is DFQATT and CDR2 is SNEGSKA (reference sequence). The length of the CDR3 is 13 residues. CDR3 amino acids: CSARDSNTGELFF. CDR3 coding DNA: TGCAGTGCTAGAGATTCCAACACCGGGGAGCTGTTTTTT.

This chain uses TRBV9 with TRBJ2-1; 8 bases map to TRBD2. The V segment lost 4 bases and the J segment 5 bases; nucleotides outside the gene matches: 8. Germline values: CDR1 SGDLS, CDR2 YYNGEE. The length of the CDR3 is 15 residues. DNA for the CDR3: TGTGCCAGCAGCCTCCTAGCGGGTCGCCACAATGAGCAGTTCTTC. Translation: CASSLLAGRHNEQFF.

This chain joins TRBV18 and TRBJ2-7, with 7 bases lining up with TRBD1. Per the germline V gene, CDR1 is KGHSH and CDR2 is LQKENI. The J segment lost 0 bases and the V segment lost 4 bases, leaving 3 bases of the junction unmatched. The CDR3 is made up of 14 amino acids. The CDR3 DNA sequence: TGTGCCAGCTCACACGGGACAGTCTCCTACGAGCAGTACTTC. Protein sequence: CASSHGTVSYEQYF.

The V call is TRBV6-5, the J call TRBJ1-3; the D gene is possibly TRBD1 (5 bases). The V gene lost 2 bases and the J gene lost 0 bases, with 20 bases spanning the gap. CDR3 length equals 19 residues. Germline CDR1 MNHEY, CDR2 SVGAGI. The CDR3 protein is CASSYRQTSNPSSGNTIYF. The CDR3 DNA reads TGTGCCAGCAGTTACCGACAGACAAGCAACCCCAGCTCTGGAAACACCATATATTTT.